This entry is about one T cell receptor beta chain. Germline loops: CDR1 SGHRS, CDR2 YFSETQ. The length of the CDR3 is 16 residues. V gave up 4 bases and J gave up 4 bases; unmatched junction bases: 10. The entry originates in a study of blood T cell repertoires in COVID-19. Study-wide context: Collection of acute and convalescent COVID-19 samples took place in the United States, Italy and Spain. PBMCs, B-cell-depleted T cells, or T cells provided the cDNA or gDNA that made up the material.

As handled by the study authors: Counts of nucleated cells, estimated from reference gene primer amplification, were obtained. Only in-frame clones appear in the TCRdb table, and some are missing; sequencing was by immunoSEQ multiplex PCR. V and J calls and clone size come straight from that table; D and trimming were deduced from the DNA. The sample consists of about 190,000 clones, about 86% of them appearing once. The chain carries TRBV5-1 and TRBJ2-5, with 10 bases fitting TRBD1. The sample was peripheral blood. The sequence was obtained from a man aged 30 to 45 with active or convalescent COVID-19. This chain's CDR3 is CASSPFGQGGGETQYF. The CDR3 DNA sequence: TGCGCCAGCAGCCCCTTCGGACAGGGGGGCGGAGAGACCCAGTACTTC.